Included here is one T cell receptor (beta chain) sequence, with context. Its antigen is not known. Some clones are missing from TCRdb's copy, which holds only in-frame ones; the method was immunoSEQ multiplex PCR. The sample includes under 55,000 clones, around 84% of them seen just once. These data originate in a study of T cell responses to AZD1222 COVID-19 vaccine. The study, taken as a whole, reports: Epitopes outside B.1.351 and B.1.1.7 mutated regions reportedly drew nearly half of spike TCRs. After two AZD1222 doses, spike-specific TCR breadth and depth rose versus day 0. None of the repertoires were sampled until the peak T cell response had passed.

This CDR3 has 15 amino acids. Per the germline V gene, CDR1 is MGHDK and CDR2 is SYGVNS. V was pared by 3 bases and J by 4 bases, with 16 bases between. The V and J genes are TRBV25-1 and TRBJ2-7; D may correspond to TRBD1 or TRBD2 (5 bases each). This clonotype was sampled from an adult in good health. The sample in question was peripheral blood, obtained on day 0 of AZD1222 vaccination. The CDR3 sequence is CASSDPGTGHYEQYF. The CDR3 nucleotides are TGTGCCAGCAGTGACCCCGGGACCGGCCATTACGAGCAGTACTTC.